This is a list of T cell receptor beta chains from one sample in a study of control samples from healthy donors and cancer patients. Using immunoSEQ multiplex PCR, the repertoire was profiled, and TCRdb retains in-frame clones only, with some absent. The profile covers 90,000 to 100,000 clones, with 88% appearing a single time and approximately 14% taken by the ten largest. Sequencing input: blood. These receptors were taken from a woman between 65 and 79 years old in good health. Each CDR3 is given with its conserved first and last residue. The D gene is left open where the match is weak. Size is omitted from some rows. Given values are once, few, many or a class for expanded clones.

clone_size: NA
j_call: TRBJ2-5
v_call: TRBV29-1
d_call: NA
cdr3_aa: CSVVGFQETQYF
cdr3_nt: TGCAGCGTTGTTGGGTTCCAAGAGACCCAGTACTTC

clone_size: NA
j_call: TRBJ1-3
v_call: TRBV6-6
d_call: TRBD1
cdr3_aa: CASSPLGQANSGNTIYF
cdr3_nt: TGTGCCAGCAGTCCGCTGGGACAGGCTAACTCTGGAAACACCATATATTTT

clone_size: NA
j_call: TRBJ1-2
v_call: TRBV4-1
d_call: TRBD1
cdr3_aa: CASSPSWDRRANYGYTF
cdr3_nt: TGCGCCAGCAGCCCATCATGGGACAGGCGAGCTAACTATGGCTACACCTTC

clone_size: NA
j_call: TRBJ2-7
v_call: TRBV7-2
d_call: NA
cdr3_aa: CASSRQEAYEQYF
cdr3_nt: TGTGCCAGCAGCCGACAGGAAGCCTACGAGCAGTACTTC

clone_size: once
j_call: TRBJ1-5
v_call: TRBV24-1
d_call: NA
cdr3_aa: CATSVTDSNQPQHF
cdr3_nt: TGTGCCACCAGTGTCACAGATAGCAATCAGCCCCAGCATTTT

clone_size: NA
j_call: TRBJ1-2
v_call: TRBV19
d_call: NA
cdr3_aa: CASRGQSRNGYTF
cdr3_nt: TGTGCCAGTAGAGGACAGTCGCGTAATGGCTACACCTTC

clone_size: NA
j_call: TRBJ2-6
v_call: TRBV5-1
d_call: NA
cdr3_aa: CASSPQSSGANVLTF
cdr3_nt: TGCGCCAGCAGCCCCCAGAGCTCTGGGGCCAACGTCCTGACTTTC

clone_size: NA
j_call: TRBJ1-1
v_call: TRBV7-9
d_call: NA
cdr3_aa: CASSVPVGTEAFF
cdr3_nt: TGTGCCAGCAGCGTACCGGTCGGAACTGAAGCTTTCTTT

clone_size: NA
j_call: TRBJ2-1
v_call: TRBV7-2
d_call: NA
cdr3_aa: CASSLSFEQFF
cdr3_nt: TGTGCCAGCAGCTTATCTTTTGAGCAGTTCTTC

clone_size: NA
j_call: TRBJ1-1
v_call: TRBV19
d_call: NA
cdr3_aa: CASSIKVNTEAFF
cdr3_nt: TGTGCCAGTAGTATAAAAGTGAACACTGAAGCTTTCTTT

clone_size: few
j_call: TRBJ2-2
v_call: TRBV6-2/TRBV6-3
d_call: NA
cdr3_aa: CASSLRLHTGELFF
cdr3_nt: TGTGCCAGCAGTTTGAGGTTGCACACCGGGGAGCTGTTTTTT

clone_size: NA
j_call: TRBJ1-5
v_call: TRBV6-2/TRBV6-3
d_call: NA
cdr3_aa: CASSLAGGINQPQHF
cdr3_nt: TGTGCCAGCAGCCTCGCGGGGGGTATCAATCAGCCCCAGCATTTT

clone_size: NA
j_call: TRBJ2-3
v_call: TRBV7-9
d_call: NA
cdr3_aa: CASSALLATHTQYF
cdr3_nt: TGTGCCAGCAGCGCCCTGCTGGCTACCCATACGCAGTATTTT

clone_size: NA
j_call: TRBJ2-1
v_call: TRBV18
d_call: TRBD2
cdr3_aa: CASSQLAPSRGNEQFF
cdr3_nt: TGTGCCAGCTCACAACTAGCGCCTTCCCGAGGAAATGAGCAGTTCTTC

clone_size: once
j_call: TRBJ2-1
v_call: TRBV4-1
d_call: NA
cdr3_aa: CASSQEQPPGSEQFF
cdr3_nt: TGCGCCAGCAGCCAAGAGCAGCCGCCTGGGTCTGAGCAGTTCTTC

clone_size: NA
j_call: TRBJ1-4
v_call: TRBV4-1
d_call: NA
cdr3_aa: CASSQEGGTGNEKLFF
cdr3_nt: TGCGCCAGCAGCCAAGAGGGAGGTACAGGGAATGAAAAACTGTTTTTT

clone_size: NA
j_call: TRBJ2-1
v_call: TRBV27
d_call: TRBD2
cdr3_aa: CASRTEAGGVRNEQFF
cdr3_nt: TGTGCCAGCAGAACAGAAGCGGGAGGGGTCCGCAATGAGCAGTTCTTC

clone_size: NA
j_call: TRBJ2-2
v_call: TRBV6-6
d_call: NA
cdr3_aa: CASSLKGASARVGYTGELFF
cdr3_nt: TGTGCCAGCAGCCTTAAGGGGGCTAGCGCGAGGGTGGGGTACACCGGGGAGCTGTTTTTT

clone_size: once
j_call: TRBJ2-5
v_call: TRBV5-1
d_call: TRBD2
cdr3_aa: CASSLGTSGGQETQYF
cdr3_nt: TGCGCCAGCAGCTTGGGGACTAGCGGGGGCCAAGAGACCCAGTACTTC

clone_size: NA
j_call: TRBJ1-2
v_call: TRBV19
d_call: NA
cdr3_aa: CASRYGDYGYTF
cdr3_nt: TGTGCCAGTAGGTACGGCGACTACGGCTACACCTTC

clone_size: NA
j_call: TRBJ1-2
v_call: TRBV16
d_call: NA
cdr3_aa: CASSQFKALEGGYGYTF
cdr3_nt: TGTGCCAGCAGCCAATTTAAGGCGCTGGAGGGAGGCTATGGCTACACCTTC

clone_size: NA
j_call: TRBJ2-5
v_call: TRBV9
d_call: NA
cdr3_aa: CASSRTLGASQETQYF
cdr3_nt: TGTGCCAGCAGCCGAACATTGGGAGCTAGCCAAGAGACCCAGTACTTC

clone_size: NA
j_call: TRBJ2-7
v_call: TRBV12-3/TRBV12-4
d_call: TRBD1
cdr3_aa: CASGRGTHEQYF
cdr3_nt: TGTGCCAGCGGCAGGGGGACCCACGAGCAGTACTTC

clone_size: NA
j_call: TRBJ2-3
v_call: TRBV11-3
d_call: TRBD1
cdr3_aa: CASSPGGGTGRTDTQYF
cdr3_nt: TGTGCCAGCAGCCCGGGTGGGGGGACAGGGAGGACAGATACGCAGTATTTT

clone_size: NA
j_call: TRBJ1-5
v_call: TRBV6-5
d_call: NA
cdr3_aa: CASRGANQPQHF
cdr3_nt: TGTGCCAGCAGAGGGGCGAATCAGCCCCAGCATTTT

clone_size: NA
j_call: TRBJ2-6
v_call: TRBV6-6
d_call: TRBD1
cdr3_aa: CASSSTGAGANVLTF
cdr3_nt: TGTGCCAGCAGTTCCACAGGGGCTGGGGCCAACGTCCTGACTTTC

clone_size: few
j_call: TRBJ2-1
v_call: TRBV14
d_call: TRBD2
cdr3_aa: CASSRTSGGGNEQFF
cdr3_nt: TGTGCCAGCAGCCGGACTAGCGGGGGTGGCAATGAGCAGTTCTTC

clone_size: once
j_call: TRBJ1-2
v_call: TRBV2
d_call: TRBD1
cdr3_aa: CASSQGGVGYTF
cdr3_nt: TGTGCCAGCAGTCAGGGGGGGGTTGGCTACACCTTC

clone_size: NA
j_call: TRBJ2-7
v_call: TRBV9
d_call: NA
cdr3_aa: CASSLHRDSAYEQYF
cdr3_nt: TGTGCCAGCAGCCTCCACCGGGACTCGGCCTACGAGCAGTACTTC

clone_size: NA
j_call: TRBJ2-3
v_call: TRBV3-1/TRBV3-2
d_call: NA
cdr3_aa: CASSQESVLAGTDTQYF
cdr3_nt: TGTGCCAGCAGCCAAGAGTCCGTGCTGGCGGGCACAGATACGCAGTATTTT

clone_size: NA
j_call: TRBJ1-1
v_call: TRBV30
d_call: TRBD1
cdr3_aa: CALGQGGLMNTEAFF
cdr3_nt: TGTGCCTTGGGACAGGGAGGGCTCATGAACACTGAAGCTTTCTTT

clone_size: NA
j_call: TRBJ1-1
v_call: TRBV7-9
d_call: NA
cdr3_aa: CASSQNMNTEAFF
cdr3_nt: TGTGCCAGCAGCCAGAACATGAACACTGAAGCTTTCTTT

clone_size: NA
j_call: TRBJ2-7
v_call: TRBV29-1
d_call: NA
cdr3_aa: CSVEEGVAEQYF
cdr3_nt: TGCAGCGTTGAAGAAGGGGTCGCCGAGCAGTACTTC

clone_size: NA
j_call: TRBJ2-7
v_call: TRBV7-2
d_call: NA
cdr3_aa: CASSLAGNYEQYF
cdr3_nt: TGTGCCAGCAGCTTAGCTGGGAACTACGAGCAGTACTTC

clone_size: NA
j_call: TRBJ1-5
v_call: TRBV19
d_call: TRBD1
cdr3_aa: CASEGTGGRQPQHF
cdr3_nt: TGTGCCAGCGAAGGGACAGGTGGGCGACAGCCCCAGCATTTT

clone_size: NA
j_call: TRBJ1-2
v_call: TRBV5-8
d_call: NA
cdr3_aa: CASSLEGSRNYGYTF
cdr3_nt: TGTGCCAGCAGCTTGGAGGGATCCAGAAACTATGGCTACACCTTC

clone_size: NA
j_call: TRBJ1-2
v_call: TRBV19
d_call: TRBD1
cdr3_aa: CASSTSDRPNYGYTF
cdr3_nt: TGTGCCAGTAGTACCTCGGACAGGCCGAACTATGGCTACACCTTC

clone_size: NA
j_call: TRBJ2-2
v_call: TRBV28
d_call: NA
cdr3_aa: CATAQGNTGELFF
cdr3_nt: TGTGCCACCGCTCAGGGGAACACCGGGGAGCTGTTTTTT

clone_size: once
j_call: TRBJ1-1
v_call: TRBV5-5
d_call: TRBD1
cdr3_aa: CASSSDRGQRAFF
cdr3_nt: TGTGCCAGCAGCTCCGACAGGGGGCAACGAGCTTTCTTT

clone_size: NA
j_call: TRBJ1-2
v_call: TRBV18
d_call: TRBD1
cdr3_aa: CASSPGQEMGYTF
cdr3_nt: TGTGCCAGCTCACCTGGACAGGAGATGGGCTACACCTTC

clone_size: NA
j_call: TRBJ1-1
v_call: TRBV19
d_call: NA
cdr3_aa: CASSIGRPGSTEAFF
cdr3_nt: TGTGCCAGTAGTATAGGTCGGCCAGGCTCCACTGAAGCTTTCTTT

clone_size: few
j_call: TRBJ2-2
v_call: TRBV11-3
d_call: NA
cdr3_aa: CASSLVNSENTGELFF
cdr3_nt: TGTGCCAGCAGCTTGGTTAATAGCGAGAACACCGGGGAGCTGTTTTTT

clone_size: NA
j_call: TRBJ2-1
v_call: TRBV18
d_call: NA
cdr3_aa: CASSPGFASSYNEQFF
cdr3_nt: TGTGCCAGCTCACCAGGTTTCGCAAGCTCCTACAATGAGCAGTTCTTC

clone_size: NA
j_call: TRBJ2-5
v_call: TRBV7-9
d_call: NA
cdr3_aa: CASSLDLTQETQYF
cdr3_nt: TGTGCCAGCAGCTTAGACTTAACTCAAGAGACCCAGTACTTC

clone_size: NA
j_call: TRBJ1-2
v_call: TRBV29-1
d_call: NA
cdr3_aa: CSVEQLGYTF
cdr3_nt: TGCAGCGTGGAACAGCTTGGCTACACCTTC

clone_size: NA
j_call: TRBJ1-1
v_call: TRBV6-4
d_call: TRBD1
cdr3_aa: CASREDRVQTEAFF
cdr3_nt: TGTGCCAGCAGAGAGGACAGGGTGCAGACTGAAGCTTTCTTT

clone_size: NA
j_call: TRBJ1-2
v_call: TRBV3-1/TRBV3-2
d_call: NA
cdr3_aa: CASWYLGYGYTF
cdr3_nt: TGTGCCAGCTGGTACCTAGGCTATGGCTACACCTTC

clone_size: NA
j_call: TRBJ1-3
v_call: TRBV7-9
d_call: TRBD1
cdr3_aa: CASSFSTGTGNTIYF
cdr3_nt: TGTGCCAGCAGCTTTTCGACAGGGACGGGAAACACCATATATTTT

clone_size: NA
j_call: TRBJ2-2
v_call: TRBV11-3
d_call: TRBD1
cdr3_aa: CASSLGGTGNTGELFF
cdr3_nt: TGTGCCAGCAGCTTAGGGGGGACAGGGAACACCGGGGAGCTGTTTTTT

clone_size: NA
j_call: TRBJ2-7
v_call: TRBV5-1
d_call: NA
cdr3_aa: CASSLAQGFYEQYF
cdr3_nt: TGCGCCAGCAGCTTGGCACAGGGTTTTTACGAGCAGTACTTC

clone_size: NA
j_call: TRBJ1-4
v_call: TRBV4-3
d_call: NA
cdr3_aa: CASSQPGLGVEKLFF
cdr3_nt: TGCGCCAGCAGCCAACCGGGACTAGGGGTTGAAAAACTGTTTTTT

clone_size: NA
j_call: TRBJ1-3
v_call: TRBV19
d_call: NA
cdr3_aa: CASSPDTGSGNTIYF
cdr3_nt: TGTGCCAGTAGTCCCGATACAGGCTCTGGAAACACCATATATTTT

clone_size: NA
j_call: TRBJ2-1
v_call: TRBV7-2
d_call: NA
cdr3_aa: CASSTITGFSEQFF
cdr3_nt: TGTGCCAGCAGCACAATAACAGGGTTCAGTGAGCAGTTCTTC

clone_size: once
j_call: TRBJ2-6
v_call: TRBV6-2/TRBV6-3
d_call: TRBD1
cdr3_aa: CASSPGTGGGGANVLTF
cdr3_nt: TGTGCCAGCAGCCCCGGGACAGGGGGCGGTGGGGCCAACGTCCTGACTTTC